This TCR beta chain was sequenced during a study of Tregs in tolerant kidney transplant recipients. Findings of the study overall: Changing PCR primers prevented nucleotide comparison between some patients' samples. Tolerant patients' donor-specific Tregs expanded beyond overall Tregs, suggesting antigen-driven growth. This study did not directly address biological reproducibility. The small number of patients limits these findings pending further validation.

FACS sorting followed an approximately 6-day coculture of CFSE-labeled recipient PBMCs with irradiated graft donor PBMCs. This clone turned up a few times. As yet, its antigen is unknown. Sequencing was performed with immunoSEQ multiplex PCR; in TCRdb, only in-frame clones are kept and a portion is missing. The top ten hold 5.8% of the sample, which has thousands of clones, about 32% seen once. The CDR3 length is 13 residues. The V gene end was trimmed by 6 bases and the J gene end by 2 bases; junction bases not matched to a gene: 3. The germline CDR1 and CDR2 sequences are MNHEY and SVGAGI. The input for sequencing was CD8+ T cells from blood cultured with allogeneic cells, taken before the transplant. This sequence joins TRBV6-5 and TRBJ2-7, with 8 bases identical to TRBD1. The origin of this receptor is a human patient who received a combined kidney and bone marrow transplant. CDR3 bases: TGTGCCAGCAGCGAGGGACAGGCCTACGAGCAGTACTTC. This encodes CASSEGQAYEQYF.